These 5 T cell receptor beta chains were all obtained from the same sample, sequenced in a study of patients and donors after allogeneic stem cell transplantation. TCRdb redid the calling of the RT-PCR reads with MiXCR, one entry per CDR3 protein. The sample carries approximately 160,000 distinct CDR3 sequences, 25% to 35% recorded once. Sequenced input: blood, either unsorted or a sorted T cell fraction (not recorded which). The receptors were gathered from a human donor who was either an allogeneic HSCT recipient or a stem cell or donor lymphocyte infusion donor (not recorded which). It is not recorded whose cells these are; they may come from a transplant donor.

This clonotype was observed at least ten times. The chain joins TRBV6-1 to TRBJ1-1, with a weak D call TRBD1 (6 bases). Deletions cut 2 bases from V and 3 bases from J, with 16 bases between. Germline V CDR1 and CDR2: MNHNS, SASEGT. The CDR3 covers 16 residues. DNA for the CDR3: TGTGCCAGCAGTGAAACTTGGGTCCGACAGGACACTGAAGCTTTCTTT. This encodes CASSETWVRQDTEAFF.

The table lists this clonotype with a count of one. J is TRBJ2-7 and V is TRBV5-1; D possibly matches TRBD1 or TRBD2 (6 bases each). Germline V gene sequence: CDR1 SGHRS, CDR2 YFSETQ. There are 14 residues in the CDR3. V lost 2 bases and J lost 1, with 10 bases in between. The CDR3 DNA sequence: TGCGCCAGCAGCTTTGGCGGGACATCCTACGAGCAGTACTTC. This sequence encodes CASSFGGTSYEQYF.

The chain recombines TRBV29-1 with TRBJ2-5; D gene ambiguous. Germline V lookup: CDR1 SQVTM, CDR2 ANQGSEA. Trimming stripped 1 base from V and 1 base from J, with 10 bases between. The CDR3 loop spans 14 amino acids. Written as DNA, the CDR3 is TGCAGCGTTGAAGCTAACAGCTTCCAAGAGACCCAGTACTTC. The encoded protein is CSVEANSFQETQYF. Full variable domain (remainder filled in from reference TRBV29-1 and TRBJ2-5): SAVISQKPSRDICQRGTSLTIQCQVDSQVTMMFWYRQQPGQSLTLIATANQGSEATYESGFVIDKFPISRPNLTFSTLTVSNMSPEDSSIYLCSVEANSFQETQYFGPGTRLLVL.

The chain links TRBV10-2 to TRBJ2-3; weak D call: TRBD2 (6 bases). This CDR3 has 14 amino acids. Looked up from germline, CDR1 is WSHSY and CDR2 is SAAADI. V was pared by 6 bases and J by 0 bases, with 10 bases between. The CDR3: CASRAGFSTDTQYF. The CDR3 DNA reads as TGCGCCAGCAGGGCGGGATTCAGCACAGATACGCAGTATTTT.

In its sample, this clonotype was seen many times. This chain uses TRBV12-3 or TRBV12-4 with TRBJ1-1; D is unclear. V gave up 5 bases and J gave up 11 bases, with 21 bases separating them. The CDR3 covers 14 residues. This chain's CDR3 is CASSPVRVGRTAFF. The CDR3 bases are TGTGCCAGCAGTCCCGTTCGGGTTGGACGAACGGCTTTCTTT.